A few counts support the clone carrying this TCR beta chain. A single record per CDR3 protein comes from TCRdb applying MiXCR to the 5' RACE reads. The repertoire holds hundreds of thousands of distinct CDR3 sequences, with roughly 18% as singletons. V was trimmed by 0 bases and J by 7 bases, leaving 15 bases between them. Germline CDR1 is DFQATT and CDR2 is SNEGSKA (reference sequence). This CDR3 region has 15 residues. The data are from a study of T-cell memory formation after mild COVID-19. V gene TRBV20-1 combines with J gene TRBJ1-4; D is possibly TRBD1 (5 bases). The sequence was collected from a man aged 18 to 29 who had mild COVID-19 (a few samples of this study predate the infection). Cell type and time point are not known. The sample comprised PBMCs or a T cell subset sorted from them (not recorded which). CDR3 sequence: CSARDHEGSLEKLFF. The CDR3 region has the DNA TGCAGTGCTAGAGATCACGAGGGGAGTCTTGAAAAACTGTTTTTT.